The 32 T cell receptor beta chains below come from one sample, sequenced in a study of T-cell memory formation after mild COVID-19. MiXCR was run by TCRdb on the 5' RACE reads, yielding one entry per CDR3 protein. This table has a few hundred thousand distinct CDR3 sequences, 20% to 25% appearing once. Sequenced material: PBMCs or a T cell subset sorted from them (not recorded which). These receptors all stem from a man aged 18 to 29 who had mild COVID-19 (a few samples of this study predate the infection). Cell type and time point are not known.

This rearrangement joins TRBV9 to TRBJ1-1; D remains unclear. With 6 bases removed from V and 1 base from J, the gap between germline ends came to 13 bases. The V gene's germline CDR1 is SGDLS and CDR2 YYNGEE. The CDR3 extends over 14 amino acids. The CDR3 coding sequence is TGTGCCAGCACCCCGAGTGGGAGGAACACTGAAGCTTTCTTT. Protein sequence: CASTPSGRNTEAFF.

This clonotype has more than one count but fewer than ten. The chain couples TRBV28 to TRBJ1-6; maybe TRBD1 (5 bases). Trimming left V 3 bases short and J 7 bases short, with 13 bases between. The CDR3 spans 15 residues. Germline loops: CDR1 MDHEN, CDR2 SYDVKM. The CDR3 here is CASSLAPGGNSPLHF. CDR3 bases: TGTGCCAGCAGTTTGGCCCCCGGGGGGAATTCACCCCTCCACTTT.

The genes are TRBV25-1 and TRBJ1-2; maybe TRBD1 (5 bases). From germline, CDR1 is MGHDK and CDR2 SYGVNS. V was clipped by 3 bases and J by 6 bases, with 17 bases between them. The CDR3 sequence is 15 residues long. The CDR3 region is CASSDSDGRVDGYTF. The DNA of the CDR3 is TGTGCCAGCAGTGATAGTGACGGCAGGGTCGATGGCTACACCTTC.

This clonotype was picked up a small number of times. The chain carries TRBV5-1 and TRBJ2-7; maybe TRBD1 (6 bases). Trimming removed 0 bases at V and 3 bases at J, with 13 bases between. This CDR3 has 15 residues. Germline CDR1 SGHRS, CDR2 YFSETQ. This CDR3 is CASSLGAGASYEQYF. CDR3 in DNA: TGCGCCAGCAGCTTGGGGGCAGGGGCCAGCTACGAGCAGTACTTC.

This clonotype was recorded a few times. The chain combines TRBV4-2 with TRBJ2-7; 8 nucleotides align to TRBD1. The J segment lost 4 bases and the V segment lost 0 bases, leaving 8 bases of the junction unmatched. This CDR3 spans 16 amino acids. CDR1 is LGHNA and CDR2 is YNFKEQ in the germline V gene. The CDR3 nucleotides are TGTGCCAGCAGCCAAGAGGGCAGGGGGCTTGCGTACGAGCAGTACTTC. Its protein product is CASSQEGRGLAYEQYF.

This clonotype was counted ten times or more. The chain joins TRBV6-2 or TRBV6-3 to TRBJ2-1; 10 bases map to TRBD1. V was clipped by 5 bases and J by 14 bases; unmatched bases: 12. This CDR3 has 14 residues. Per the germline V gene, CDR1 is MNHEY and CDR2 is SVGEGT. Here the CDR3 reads CASSTSPDRGREFF. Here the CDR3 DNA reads TGTGCCAGCAGTACAAGCCCGGACAGGGGGAGGGAGTTCTTC.

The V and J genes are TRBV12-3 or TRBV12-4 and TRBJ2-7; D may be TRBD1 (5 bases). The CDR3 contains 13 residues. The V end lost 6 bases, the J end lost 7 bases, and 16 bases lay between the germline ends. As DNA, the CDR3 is TGTGCCAGCAGCGGTGTTTTGGCAGGGGAGCAGTACTTC. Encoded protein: CASSGVLAGEQYF.

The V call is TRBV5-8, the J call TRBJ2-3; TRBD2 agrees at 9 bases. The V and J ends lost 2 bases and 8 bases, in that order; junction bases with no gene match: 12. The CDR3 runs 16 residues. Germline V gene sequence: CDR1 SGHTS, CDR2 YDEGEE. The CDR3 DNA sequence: TGTGCCAGCAGCTTAGGGGGAGCGGGGGGCCTGACTACGCAGTATTTT. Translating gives CASSLGGAGGLTTQYF.

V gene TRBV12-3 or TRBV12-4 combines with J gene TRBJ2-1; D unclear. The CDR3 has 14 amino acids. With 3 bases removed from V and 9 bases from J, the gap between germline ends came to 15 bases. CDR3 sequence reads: CASSFDVKLGEQFF. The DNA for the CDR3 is TGTGCCAGCAGTTTTGACGTAAAACTTGGTGAGCAGTTCTTC.

CDR3 sequence reads: CASSSTPGGVYGYTF. The CDR3 DNA reads TGTGCCAGCAGTTCCACCCCTGGCGGCGTCTATGGCTACACCTTC. V is TRBV6-5 and J is TRBJ1-2; no clear D gene. CDR3 size: 15 residues. Trimming removed 4 bases from V and 4 bases from J, with 16 bases in between. Germline CDR1 is MNHEY and CDR2 is SVGAGI.

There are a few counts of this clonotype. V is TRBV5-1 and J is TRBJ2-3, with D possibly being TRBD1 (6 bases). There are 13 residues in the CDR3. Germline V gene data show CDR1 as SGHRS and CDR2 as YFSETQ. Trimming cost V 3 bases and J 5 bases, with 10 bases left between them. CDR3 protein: CASSSPGEDTQYF. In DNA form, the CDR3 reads TGCGCCAGCAGCTCCCCAGGGGAAGATACGCAGTATTTT.

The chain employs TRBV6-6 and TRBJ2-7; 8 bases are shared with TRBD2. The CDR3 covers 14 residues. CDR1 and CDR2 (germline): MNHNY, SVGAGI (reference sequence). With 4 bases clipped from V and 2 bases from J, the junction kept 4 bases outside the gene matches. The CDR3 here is CASSFGLAAYEQYV. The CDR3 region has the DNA TGTGCCAGCAGTTTCGGACTAGCTGCCTACGAGCAGTACGTC.

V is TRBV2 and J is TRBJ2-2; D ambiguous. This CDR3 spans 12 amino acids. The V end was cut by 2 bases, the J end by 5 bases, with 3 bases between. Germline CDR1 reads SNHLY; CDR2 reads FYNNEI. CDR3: CASSEHTGELFF. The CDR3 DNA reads TGTGCCAGCAGTGAACATACCGGGGAGCTGTTTTTT.

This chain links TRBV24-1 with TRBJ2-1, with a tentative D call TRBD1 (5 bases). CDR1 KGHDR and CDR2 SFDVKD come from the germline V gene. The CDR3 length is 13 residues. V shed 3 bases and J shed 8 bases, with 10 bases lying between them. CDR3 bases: TGTGCCACCAGTGATGCGACAGAGGATGAGCAGTTCTTC. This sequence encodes CATSDATEDEQFF.

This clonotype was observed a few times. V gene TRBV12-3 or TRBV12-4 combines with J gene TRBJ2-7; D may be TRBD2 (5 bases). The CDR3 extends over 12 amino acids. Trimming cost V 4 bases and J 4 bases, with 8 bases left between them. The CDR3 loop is CASSYAGYEQYF. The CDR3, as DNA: TGTGCCAGCAGTTACGCGGGTTACGAGCAGTACTTC.

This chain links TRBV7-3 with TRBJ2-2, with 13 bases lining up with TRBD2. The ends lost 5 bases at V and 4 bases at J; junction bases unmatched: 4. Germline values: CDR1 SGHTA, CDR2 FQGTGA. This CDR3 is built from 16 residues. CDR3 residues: CASSNRLAGGTGELFF. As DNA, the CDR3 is TGTGCCAGCAGCAACCGACTAGCGGGGGGCACCGGGGAGCTGTTTTTT.

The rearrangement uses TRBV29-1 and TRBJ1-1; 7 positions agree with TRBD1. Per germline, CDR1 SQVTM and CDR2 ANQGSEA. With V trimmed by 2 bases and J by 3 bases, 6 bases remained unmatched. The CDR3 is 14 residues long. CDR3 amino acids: CSVEPTGSDTEAFF. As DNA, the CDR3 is TGCAGCGTTGAACCGACAGGGTCCGACACTGAAGCTTTCTTT.

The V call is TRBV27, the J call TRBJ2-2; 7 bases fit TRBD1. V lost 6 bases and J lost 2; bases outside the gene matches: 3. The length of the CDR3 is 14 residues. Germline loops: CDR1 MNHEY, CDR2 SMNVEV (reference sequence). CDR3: CASRGTANTGELFF. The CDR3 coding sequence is TGTGCCAGCAGAGGGACAGCTAACACCGGGGAGCTGTTTTTT.

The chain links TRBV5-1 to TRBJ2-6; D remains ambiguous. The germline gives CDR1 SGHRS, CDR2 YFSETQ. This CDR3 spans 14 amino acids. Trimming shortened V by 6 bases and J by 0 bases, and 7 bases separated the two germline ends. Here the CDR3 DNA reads TGCGCCAGCACCACAAGCTCTGGGGCCAACGTCCTGACTTTC. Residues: CASTTSSGANVLTF. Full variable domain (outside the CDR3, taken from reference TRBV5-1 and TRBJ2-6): KAGVTQTPRYLIKTRGQQVTLSCSPISGHRSVSWYQQTPGQGLQFLFEYFSETQRNKGNFPGRFSGRQFSNSRSEMNVSTLELGDSALYLCASTTSSGANVLTFGAGSRLTVL.

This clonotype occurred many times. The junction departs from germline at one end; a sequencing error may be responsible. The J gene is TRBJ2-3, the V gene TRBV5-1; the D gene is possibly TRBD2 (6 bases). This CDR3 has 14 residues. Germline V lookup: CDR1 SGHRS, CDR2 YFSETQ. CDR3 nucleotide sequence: TGTGCCAGCAGCTTTGGAGGGGGCACAGATACGCAGTATTTT. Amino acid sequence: CASSFGGGTDTQYF.

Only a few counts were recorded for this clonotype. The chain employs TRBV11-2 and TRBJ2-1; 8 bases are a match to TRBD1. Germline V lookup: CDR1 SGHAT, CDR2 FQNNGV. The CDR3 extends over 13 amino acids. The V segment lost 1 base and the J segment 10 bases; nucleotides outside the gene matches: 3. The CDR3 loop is CASSLVGDREQFF. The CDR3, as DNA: TGTGCCAGCAGCTTAGTTGGGGACAGGGAGCAGTTCTTC.

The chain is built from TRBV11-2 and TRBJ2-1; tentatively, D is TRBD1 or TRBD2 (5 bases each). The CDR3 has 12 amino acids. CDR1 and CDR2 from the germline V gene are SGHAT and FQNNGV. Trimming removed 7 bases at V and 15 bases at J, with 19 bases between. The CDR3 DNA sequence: TGTGCCAGCACTCCGCCGGGAATTGGGGGGTTCTTC. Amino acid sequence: CASTPPGIGGFF.

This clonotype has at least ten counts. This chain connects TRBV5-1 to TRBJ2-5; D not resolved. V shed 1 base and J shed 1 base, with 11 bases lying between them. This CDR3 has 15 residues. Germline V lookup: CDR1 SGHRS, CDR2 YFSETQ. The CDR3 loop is CASSLMLGGQETQYF. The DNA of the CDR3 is TGCGCCAGCAGCTTGATGTTGGGTGGCCAAGAGACCCAGTACTTC.

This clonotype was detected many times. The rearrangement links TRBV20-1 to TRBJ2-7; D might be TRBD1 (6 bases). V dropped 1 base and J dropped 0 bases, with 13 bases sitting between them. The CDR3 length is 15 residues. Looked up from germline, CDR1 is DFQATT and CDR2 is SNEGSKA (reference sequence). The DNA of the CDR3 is TGCAGTGCTAGAGGAACAGGGCACAGCTCCTACGAGCAGTACTTC. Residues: CSARGTGHSSYEQYF.

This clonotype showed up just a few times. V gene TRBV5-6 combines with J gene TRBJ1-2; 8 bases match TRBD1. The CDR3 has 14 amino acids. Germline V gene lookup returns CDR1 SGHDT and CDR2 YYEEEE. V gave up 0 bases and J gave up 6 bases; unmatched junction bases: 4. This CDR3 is CASSLVGQEHGYTF. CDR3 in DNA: TGTGCCAGCAGCTTGGTGGGACAGGAGCATGGCTACACCTTC.

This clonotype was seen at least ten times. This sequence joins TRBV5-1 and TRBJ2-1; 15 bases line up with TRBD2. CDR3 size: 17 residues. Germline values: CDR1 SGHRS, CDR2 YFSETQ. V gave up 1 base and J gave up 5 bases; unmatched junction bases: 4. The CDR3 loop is CASSLTGTSGGHNEQFF. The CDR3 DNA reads TGCGCCAGCAGCTTGACAGGGACTAGCGGGGGGCACAATGAGCAGTTCTTC.

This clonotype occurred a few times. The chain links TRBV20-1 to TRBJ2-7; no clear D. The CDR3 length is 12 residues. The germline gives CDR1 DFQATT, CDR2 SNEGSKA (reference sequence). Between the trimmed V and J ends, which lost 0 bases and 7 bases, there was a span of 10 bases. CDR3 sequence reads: CSARDHSTEQYV. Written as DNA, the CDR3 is TGCAGTGCTAGAGATCATTCGACAGAGCAGTACGTC.

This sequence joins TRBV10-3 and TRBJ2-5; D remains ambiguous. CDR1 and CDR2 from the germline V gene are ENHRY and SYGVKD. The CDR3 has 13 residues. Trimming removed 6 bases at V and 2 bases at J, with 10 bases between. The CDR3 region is CAISATHQETQYF. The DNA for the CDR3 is TGTGCCATCAGCGCGACACATCAAGAGACCCAGTACTTC.

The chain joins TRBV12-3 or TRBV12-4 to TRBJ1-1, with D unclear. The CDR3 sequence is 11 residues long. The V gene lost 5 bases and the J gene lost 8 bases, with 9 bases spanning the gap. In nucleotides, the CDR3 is TGTGCCAGCAGTCGATTTTACGAAGCTTTCTTT. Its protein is CASSRFYEAFF.

The CDR3 reads CASREGRGINPSGANVLTF. The CDR3 bases are TGTGCCAGCCGAGAGGGCCGCGGAATTAACCCCTCAGGGGCCAACGTCCTGACTTTC. The gene calls are TRBV28 and TRBJ2-6; D might be TRBD2 (5 bases). V lost 8 bases and J 4 bases, leaving 27 bases between the germline ends. The CDR3 has 19 amino acids. In germline, CDR1 is MDHEN, CDR2 SYDVKM.

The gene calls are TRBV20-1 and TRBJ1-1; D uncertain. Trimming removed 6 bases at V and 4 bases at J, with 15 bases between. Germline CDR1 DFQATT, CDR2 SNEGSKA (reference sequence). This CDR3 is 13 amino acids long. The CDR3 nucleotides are TGCAGTGCCCCACACCAGGTGGGCACTGAAGCTTTCTTT. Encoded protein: CSAPHQVGTEAFF.

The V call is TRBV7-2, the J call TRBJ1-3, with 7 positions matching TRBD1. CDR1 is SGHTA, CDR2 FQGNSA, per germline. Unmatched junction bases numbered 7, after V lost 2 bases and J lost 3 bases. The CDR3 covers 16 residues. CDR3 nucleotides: TGTGCCAGCAGCTTATACAGGGGAGGTTTTGGAAACACCATATATTTT. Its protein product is CASSLYRGGFGNTIYF.